Below are 2 T cell receptor beta chains sequenced from a single sample in a study of T cell responses to AZD1222 COVID-19 vaccine. Sequencing used immunoSEQ multiplex PCR; TCRdb keeps in-frame clones, though not all of them. The table lists under 200,000 clones, roughly nine tenths of them singletons, with under 1.5% in the top ten. The source material was peripheral blood, sampled 28 days after the second AZD1222 dose. The receptors derive from an adult who received the AZD1222 COVID-19 vaccine.

This chain connects TRBV5-4 to TRBJ1-1, with D possibly TRBD1 on 5 matching bases. The CDR3 has 15 amino acids. Germline CDR1 SGHNT, CDR2 YYREEE (reference sequence). Trimming removed 0 bases at V and 4 bases at J, with 13 bases between. Here the CDR3 DNA reads TGTGCCAGCAGCTTGGCGGGCCGGGGACCCACTGAAGCTTTCTTT. This gives the protein CASSLAGRGPTEAFF.

The chain carries TRBV9 and TRBJ2-1, with no clear D. The germline V gene encodes CDR1 SGDLS and CDR2 YYNGEE. The CDR3 is made up of 15 amino acids. V gave up 0 bases and J gave up 0 bases, with 7 bases separating them. The chain's CDR3 is CASSVGDNSYNEQFF. The DNA for the CDR3 is TGTGCCAGCAGCGTAGGCGACAACTCCTACAATGAGCAGTTCTTC.